This T cell receptor beta chain was profiled in a study of T cell responses to AZD1222 COVID-19 vaccine. About this clone itself: What it recognizes is unknown.

The study, taken as a whole, reports: Reportedly, close to half of spike-specific TCRs are directed against unmutated variant regions. Only after the peak T cell response were repertoires sampled. Two AZD1222 doses significantly raised spike-specific TCR breadth and depth over controls. Baseline testing showed seropositivity in only five or six AZD1222 recipients.

Produced via immunoSEQ multiplex PCR; TCRdb's table is partial and in-frame only. The sample yields about 140,000 clones, 90% seen once. The CDR3 covers 15 residues. The sequence came from an adult in good health. This sample comprised peripheral blood, obtained on day 0 of AZD1222 vaccination. The chain has TRBV1 and TRBJ1-5; TRBD1 is the table's D call, not checked against the DNA. TRBV1 is classified as a pseudogene. CDR3: CTSSHLGTGDQPQHF. The CDR3 nucleotides are TGCACCAGCAGCCACCTCGGGACAGGGGATCAGCCCCAGCATTTT.